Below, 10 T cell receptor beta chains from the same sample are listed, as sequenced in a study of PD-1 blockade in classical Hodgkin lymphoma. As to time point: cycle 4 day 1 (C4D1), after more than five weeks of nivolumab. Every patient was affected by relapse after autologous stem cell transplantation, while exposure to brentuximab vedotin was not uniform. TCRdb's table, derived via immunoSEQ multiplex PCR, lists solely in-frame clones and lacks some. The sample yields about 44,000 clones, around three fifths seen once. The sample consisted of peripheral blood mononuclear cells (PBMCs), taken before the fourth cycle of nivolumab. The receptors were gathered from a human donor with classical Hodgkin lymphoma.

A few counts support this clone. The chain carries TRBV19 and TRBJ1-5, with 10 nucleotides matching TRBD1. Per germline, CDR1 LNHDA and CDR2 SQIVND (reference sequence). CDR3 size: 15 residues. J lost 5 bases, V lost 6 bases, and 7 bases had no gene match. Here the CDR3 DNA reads TGTGCCAGTAGCCTCCGGGACAGGGGCTATCAGCCCCAGCATTTT. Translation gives CASSLRDRGYQPQHF.

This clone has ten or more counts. CDR3 residues: CASSLTGGTRPQETQYF. Here the CDR3 DNA reads TGTGCCAGCAGCTTAACGGGGGGGACTAGACCCCAAGAGACCCAGTACTTC. This rearrangement joins TRBV7-3 to TRBJ2-5, with TRBD2 matching 8 bases. CDR3 size: 17 residues. Germline lookup yields CDR1 SGHTA and CDR2 FQGTGA. After removal of 0 bases from V and 1 base from J, the junction contained 7 bases not matched to a gene.

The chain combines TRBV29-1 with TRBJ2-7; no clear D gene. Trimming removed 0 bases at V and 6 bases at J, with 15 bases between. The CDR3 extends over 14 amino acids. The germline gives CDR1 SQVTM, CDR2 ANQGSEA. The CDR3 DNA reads TGCAGCGTTGAAGATTCTCCTGGCTTGGGCGAGCAGTACTTC. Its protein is CSVEDSPGLGEQYF.

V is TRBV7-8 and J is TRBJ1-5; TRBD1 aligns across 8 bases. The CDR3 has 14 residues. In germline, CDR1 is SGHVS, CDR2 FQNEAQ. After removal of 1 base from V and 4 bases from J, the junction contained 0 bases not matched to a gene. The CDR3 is CASSLGTGNQPQHF. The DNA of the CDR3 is TGTGCCAGCAGCTTAGGGACAGGGAATCAGCCCCAGCATTTT.

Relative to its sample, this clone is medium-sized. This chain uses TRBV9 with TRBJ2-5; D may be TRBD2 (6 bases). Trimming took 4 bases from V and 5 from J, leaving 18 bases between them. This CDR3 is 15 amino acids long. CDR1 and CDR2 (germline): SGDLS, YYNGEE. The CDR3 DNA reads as TGTGCCAGCAGCTCGTGGACTACCACCGGGGAGACCCAGTACTTC. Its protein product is CASSSWTTTGETQYF.

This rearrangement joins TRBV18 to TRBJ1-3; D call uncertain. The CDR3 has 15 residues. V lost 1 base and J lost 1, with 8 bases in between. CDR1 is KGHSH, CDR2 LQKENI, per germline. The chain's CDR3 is CASSPLVTSGNTIYF. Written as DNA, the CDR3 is TGTGCCAGCTCACCACTGGTCACTTCTGGAAACACCATATATTTT. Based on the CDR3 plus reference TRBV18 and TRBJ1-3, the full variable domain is NAGVMQNPRHLVRRRGQEARLRCSPMKGHSHVYWYRQLPEEGLKFMVYLQKENIIDESGMPKERFSAEFPKEGPSILRIQQVVRGDSAAYFCASSPLVTSGNTIYFGEGSWLTVV.

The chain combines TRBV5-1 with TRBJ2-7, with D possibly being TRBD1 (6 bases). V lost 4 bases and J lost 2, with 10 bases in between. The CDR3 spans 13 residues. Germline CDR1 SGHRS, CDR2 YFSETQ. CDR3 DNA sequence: TGCGCCAGCAGCGGAGGACAGACCTACGAGCAGTACTTC. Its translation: CASSGGQTYEQYF.

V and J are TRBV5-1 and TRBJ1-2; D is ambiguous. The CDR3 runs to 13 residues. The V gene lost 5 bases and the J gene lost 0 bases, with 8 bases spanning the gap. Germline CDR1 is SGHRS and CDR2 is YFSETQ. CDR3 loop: CASSSTANYGYTF. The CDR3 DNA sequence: TGCGCCAGCAGTTCGACGGCTAACTATGGCTACACCTTC.

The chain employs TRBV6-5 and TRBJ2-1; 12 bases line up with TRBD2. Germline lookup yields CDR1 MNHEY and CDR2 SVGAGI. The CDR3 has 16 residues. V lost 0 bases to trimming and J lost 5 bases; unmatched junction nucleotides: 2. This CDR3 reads CASSYSSSGRDNEQFF. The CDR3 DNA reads TGTGCCAGCAGTTACTCTTCTAGCGGGAGGGACAATGAGCAGTTCTTC.

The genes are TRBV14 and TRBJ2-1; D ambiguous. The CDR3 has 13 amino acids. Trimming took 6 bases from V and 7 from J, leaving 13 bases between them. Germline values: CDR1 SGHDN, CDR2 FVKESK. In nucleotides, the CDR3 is TGTGCCAGCAGATCGGCAGGCGCAAATGAGCAGTTCTTC. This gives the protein CASRSAGANEQFF.